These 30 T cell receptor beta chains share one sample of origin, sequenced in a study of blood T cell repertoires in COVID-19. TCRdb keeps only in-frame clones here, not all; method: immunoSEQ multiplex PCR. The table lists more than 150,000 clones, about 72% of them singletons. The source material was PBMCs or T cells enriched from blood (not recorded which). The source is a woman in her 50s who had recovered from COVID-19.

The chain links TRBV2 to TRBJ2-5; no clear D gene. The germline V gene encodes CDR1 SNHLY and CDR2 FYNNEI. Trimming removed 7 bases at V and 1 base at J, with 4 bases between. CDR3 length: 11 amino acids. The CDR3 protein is CASTFQETQYF. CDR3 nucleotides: TGTGCCAGCACCTTCCAAGAGACCCAGTACTTC.

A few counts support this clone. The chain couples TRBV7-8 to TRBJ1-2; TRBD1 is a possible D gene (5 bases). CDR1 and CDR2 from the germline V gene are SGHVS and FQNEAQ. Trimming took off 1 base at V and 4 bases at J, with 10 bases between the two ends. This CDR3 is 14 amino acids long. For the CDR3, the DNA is TGTGCCAGCAGCTTAGTAACAGGCGGCTATGGCTACACCTTC. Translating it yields CASSLVTGGYGYTF.

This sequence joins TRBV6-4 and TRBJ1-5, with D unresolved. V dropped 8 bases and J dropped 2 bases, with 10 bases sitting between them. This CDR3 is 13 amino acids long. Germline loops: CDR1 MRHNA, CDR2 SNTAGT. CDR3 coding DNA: TGTGCCAGCTCACCAGAGGGCAATCAGCCCCAGCATTTT. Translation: CASSPEGNQPQHF.

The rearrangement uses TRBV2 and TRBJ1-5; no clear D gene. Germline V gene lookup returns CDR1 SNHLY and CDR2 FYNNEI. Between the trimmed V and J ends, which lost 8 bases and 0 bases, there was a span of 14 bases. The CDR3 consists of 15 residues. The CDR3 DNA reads TGTGCCAGCCGGCTAGCGGGGTATAGCAATCAGCCCCAGCATTTT. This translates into CASRLAGYSNQPQHF.

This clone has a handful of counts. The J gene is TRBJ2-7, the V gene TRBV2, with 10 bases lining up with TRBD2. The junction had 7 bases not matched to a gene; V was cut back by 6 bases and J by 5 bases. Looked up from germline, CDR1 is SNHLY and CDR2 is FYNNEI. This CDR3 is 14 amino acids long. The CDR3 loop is CASSPGTSAHEQYF. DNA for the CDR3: TGTGCCAGCAGCCCCGGGACTAGCGCACACGAGCAGTACTTC.

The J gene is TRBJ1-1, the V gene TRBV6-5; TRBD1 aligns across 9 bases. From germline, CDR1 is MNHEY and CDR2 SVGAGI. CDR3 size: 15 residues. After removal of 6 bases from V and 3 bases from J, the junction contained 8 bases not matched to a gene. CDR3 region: CASRPGDRADTEAFF. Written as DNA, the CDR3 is TGTGCCAGCAGACCAGGGGACAGGGCGGACACTGAAGCTTTCTTT.

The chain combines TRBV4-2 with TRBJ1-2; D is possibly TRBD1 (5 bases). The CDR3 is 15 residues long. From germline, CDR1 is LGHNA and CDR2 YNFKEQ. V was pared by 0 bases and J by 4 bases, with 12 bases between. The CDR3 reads CASSQDRAAGYGYTF. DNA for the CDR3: TGTGCCAGCAGCCAAGACAGGGCCGCCGGCTATGGCTACACCTTC.

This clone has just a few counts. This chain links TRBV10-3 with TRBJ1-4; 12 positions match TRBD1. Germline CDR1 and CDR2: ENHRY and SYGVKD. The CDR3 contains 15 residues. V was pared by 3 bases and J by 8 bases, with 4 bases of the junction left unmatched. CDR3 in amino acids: CAISDHGTGGEKLFF. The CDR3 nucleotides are TGTGCCATCAGTGACCACGGGACAGGGGGCGAAAAACTGTTTTTT.

The CDR3 reads CASSYRSAGEKLFF. The DNA of the CDR3 is TGTGCCAGCAGTTACCGCTCTGCAGGAGAAAAACTGTTTTTT. The gene calls are TRBV6-5 and TRBJ1-4, with D unresolved. CDR3 size: 14 residues. Germline V gene lookup returns CDR1 MNHEY and CDR2 SVGAGI. V was shortened by 2 bases and J by 8 bases, with 12 bases between the two germline ends.

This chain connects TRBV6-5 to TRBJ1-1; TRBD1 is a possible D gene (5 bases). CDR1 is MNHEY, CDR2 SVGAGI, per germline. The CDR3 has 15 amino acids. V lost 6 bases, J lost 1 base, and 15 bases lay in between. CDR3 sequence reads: CASSGQGRQNTEAFF. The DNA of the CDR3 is TGTGCCAGCAGCGGGCAGGGTAGGCAGAACACTGAAGCTTTCTTT.

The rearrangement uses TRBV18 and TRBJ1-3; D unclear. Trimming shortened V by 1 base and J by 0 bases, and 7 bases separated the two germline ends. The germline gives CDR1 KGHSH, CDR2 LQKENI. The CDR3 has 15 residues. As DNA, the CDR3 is TGTGCCAGCTCACCACGCACGGGCTCTGGAAACACCATATATTTT. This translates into CASSPRTGSGNTIYF.

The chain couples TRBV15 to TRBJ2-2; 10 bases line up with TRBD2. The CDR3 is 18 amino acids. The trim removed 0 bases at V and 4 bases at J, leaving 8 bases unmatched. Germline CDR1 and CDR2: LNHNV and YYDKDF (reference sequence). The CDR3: CATSRDTVLAGSTGELFF. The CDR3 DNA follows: TGTGCCACCAGCAGAGATACGGTACTAGCGGGATCCACCGGGGAGCTGTTTTTT.

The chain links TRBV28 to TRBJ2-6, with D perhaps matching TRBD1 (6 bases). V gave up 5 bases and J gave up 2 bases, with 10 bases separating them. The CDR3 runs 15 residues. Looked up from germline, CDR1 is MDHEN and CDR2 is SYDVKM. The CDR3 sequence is CASSTAGAGANVLTF. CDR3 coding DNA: TGTGCCAGCAGTACCGCAGGGGCTGGGGCCAACGTCCTGACTTTC.

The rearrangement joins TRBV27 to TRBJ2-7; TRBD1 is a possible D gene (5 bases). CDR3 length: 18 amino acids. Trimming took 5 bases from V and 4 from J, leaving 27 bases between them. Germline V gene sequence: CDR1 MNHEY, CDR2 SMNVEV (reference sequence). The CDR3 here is CASSPLFPQGRKGYEQYF. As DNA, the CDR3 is TGTGCCAGCAGTCCCCTCTTCCCGCAGGGTAGGAAAGGGTACGAGCAGTACTTC.

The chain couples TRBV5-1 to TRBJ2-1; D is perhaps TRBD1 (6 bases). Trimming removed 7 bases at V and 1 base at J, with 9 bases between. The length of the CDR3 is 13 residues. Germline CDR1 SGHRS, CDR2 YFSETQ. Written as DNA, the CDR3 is TGCGCCAGCGAACAGGGATCCTACAATGAGCAGTTCTTC. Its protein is CASEQGSYNEQFF.

The CDR3, as DNA: TGTGCCAGCAGACCCGGACAGGGGCATTACAATGAGCAGTTCTTC. Protein: CASRPGQGHYNEQFF. The J gene is TRBJ2-1, the V gene TRBV11-2, with TRBD1 matching over 9 bases. Germline-derived CDR1 and CDR2 are SGHAT and FQNNGV. This CDR3 has 15 amino acids. V was clipped by 6 bases and J by 4 bases; unmatched bases: 7.

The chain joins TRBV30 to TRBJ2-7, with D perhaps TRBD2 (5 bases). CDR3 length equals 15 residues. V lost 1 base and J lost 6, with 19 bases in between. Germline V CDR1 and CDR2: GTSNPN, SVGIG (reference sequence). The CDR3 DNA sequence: TGTGCCTGGAGTGCCTTTCCGGGGATTGAGTCCGAGCAGTACTTC. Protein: CAWSAFPGIESEQYF.

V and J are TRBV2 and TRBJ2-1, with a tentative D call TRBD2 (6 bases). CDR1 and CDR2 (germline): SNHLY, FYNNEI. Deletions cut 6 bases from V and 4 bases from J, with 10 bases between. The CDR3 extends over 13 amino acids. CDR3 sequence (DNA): TGTGCCAGCAGCGTCGGGAGTTACAATGAGCAGTTCTTC. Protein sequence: CASSVGSYNEQFF.

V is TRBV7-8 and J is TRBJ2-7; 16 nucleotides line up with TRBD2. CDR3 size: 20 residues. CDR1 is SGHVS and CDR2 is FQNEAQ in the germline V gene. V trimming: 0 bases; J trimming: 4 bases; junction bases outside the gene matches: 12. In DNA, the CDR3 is TGTGCCAGCAGCTTAGCAGGGGGACTAGCGGGAGGGTCCCGGAGATACGAGCAGTACTTC. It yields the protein CASSLAGGLAGGSRRYEQYF.

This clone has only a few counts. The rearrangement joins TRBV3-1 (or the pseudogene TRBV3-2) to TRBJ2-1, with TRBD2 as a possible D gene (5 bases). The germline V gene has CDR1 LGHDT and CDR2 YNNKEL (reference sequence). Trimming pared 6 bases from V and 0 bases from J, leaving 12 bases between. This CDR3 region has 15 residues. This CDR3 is CASRLQRSSYNEQFF. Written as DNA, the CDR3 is TGTGCCAGCAGACTCCAGCGGAGCTCCTACAATGAGCAGTTCTTC.

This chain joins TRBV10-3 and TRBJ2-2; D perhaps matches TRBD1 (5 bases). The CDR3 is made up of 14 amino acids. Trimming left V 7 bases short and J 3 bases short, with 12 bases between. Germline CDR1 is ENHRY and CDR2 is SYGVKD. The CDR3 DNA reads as TGTGCCATCACCCGACAGACGGACACCGGGGAGCTGTTTTTT. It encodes CAITRQTDTGELFF.

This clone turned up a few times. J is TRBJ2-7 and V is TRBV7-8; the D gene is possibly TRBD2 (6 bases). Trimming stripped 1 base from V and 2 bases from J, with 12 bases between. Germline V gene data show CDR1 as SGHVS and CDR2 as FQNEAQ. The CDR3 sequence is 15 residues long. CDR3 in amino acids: CASSLGYGGAYEQYF. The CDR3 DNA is TGTGCCAGCAGCTTAGGGTACGGCGGGGCCTACGAGCAGTACTTC.

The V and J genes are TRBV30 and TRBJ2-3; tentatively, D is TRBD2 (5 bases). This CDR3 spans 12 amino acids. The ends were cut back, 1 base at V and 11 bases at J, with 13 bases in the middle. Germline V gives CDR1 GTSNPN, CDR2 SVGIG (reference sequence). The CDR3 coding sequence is TGTGCCTGGAGTGCGGCCCTCGGAGGGCAGTATTTT. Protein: CAWSAALGGQYF.

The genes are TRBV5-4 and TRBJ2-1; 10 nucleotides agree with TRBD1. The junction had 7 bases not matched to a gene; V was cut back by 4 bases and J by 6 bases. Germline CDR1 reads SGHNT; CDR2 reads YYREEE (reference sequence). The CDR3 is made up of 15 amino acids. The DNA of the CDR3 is TGTGCCAGCAGCGTGTGGACAGGGGGAGGCAATGAGCAGTTCTTC. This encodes CASSVWTGGGNEQFF.

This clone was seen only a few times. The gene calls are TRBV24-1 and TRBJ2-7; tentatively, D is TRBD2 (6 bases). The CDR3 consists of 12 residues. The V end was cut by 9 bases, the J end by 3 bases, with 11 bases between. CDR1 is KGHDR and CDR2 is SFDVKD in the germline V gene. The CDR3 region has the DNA TGTGCCACCGGCGGGGCAGGCTACGAGCAGTACTTC. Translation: CATGGAGYEQYF.

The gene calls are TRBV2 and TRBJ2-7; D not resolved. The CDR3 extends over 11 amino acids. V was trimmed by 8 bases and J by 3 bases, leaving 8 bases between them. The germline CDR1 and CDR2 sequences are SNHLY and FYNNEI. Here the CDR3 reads CASGRVYEQYF. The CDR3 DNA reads TGTGCCAGCGGGCGAGTCTACGAGCAGTACTTC.

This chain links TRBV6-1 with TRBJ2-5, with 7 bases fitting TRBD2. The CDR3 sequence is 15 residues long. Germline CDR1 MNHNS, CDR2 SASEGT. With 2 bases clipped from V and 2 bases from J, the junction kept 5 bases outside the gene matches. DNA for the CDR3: TGTGCCAGCAGTGAACTGGGGCGGGGGCAAGAGACCCAGTACTTC. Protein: CASSELGRGQETQYF.

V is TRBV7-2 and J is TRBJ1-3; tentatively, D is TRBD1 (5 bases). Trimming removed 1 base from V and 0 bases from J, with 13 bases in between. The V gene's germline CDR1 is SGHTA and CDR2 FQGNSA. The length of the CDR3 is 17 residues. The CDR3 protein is CASSLGPGASSGNTIYF. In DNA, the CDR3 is TGTGCCAGCAGCTTAGGGCCTGGGGCAAGCTCTGGAAACACCATATATTTT. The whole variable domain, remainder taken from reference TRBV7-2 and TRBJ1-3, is GAGVSQSPSNKVTEKGKDVELRCDPISGHTALYWYRQSLGQGLEFLIYFQGNSAPDKSGLPSDRFSAERTGGSVSTLTIQRTQQEDSAVYLCASSLGPGASSGNTIYFGEGSWLTVV.

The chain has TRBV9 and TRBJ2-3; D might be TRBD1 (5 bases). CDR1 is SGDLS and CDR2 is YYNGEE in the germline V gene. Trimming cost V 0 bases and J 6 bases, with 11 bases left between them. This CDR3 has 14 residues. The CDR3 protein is CASSVVGGADTQYF. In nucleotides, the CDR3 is TGTGCCAGCAGCGTAGTAGGTGGGGCGGATACGCAGTATTTT.

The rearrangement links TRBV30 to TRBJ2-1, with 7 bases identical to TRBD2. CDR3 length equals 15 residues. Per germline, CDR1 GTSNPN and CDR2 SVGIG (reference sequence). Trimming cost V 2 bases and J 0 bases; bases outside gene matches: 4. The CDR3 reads CAWSSGMSSYNEQFF. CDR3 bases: TGTGCCTGGAGTAGCGGGATGAGCTCCTACAATGAGCAGTTCTTC. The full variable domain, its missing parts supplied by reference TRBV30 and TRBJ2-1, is SQTIHQWPATLVQPVGSPLSLECTVEGTSNPNLYWYRQAAGRGLQLLFYSVGIGQISSEVPQNLSASRPQDRQFILSSKKLLLSDSGFYLCAWSSGMSSYNEQFFGPGTRLTVL.